Described below is a single T cell receptor (beta chain) sequence and its context. The data stem from a study of control samples from healthy donors and cancer patients. Produced via immunoSEQ multiplex PCR; TCRdb's table is partial and in-frame only. The data show 65,000 to 95,000 clones, approximately 87% seen once. In germline, CDR1 is WNHNN, CDR2 SYGVQD (reference sequence). V was clipped by 0 bases and J by 3 bases, with 16 bases between them. The CDR3 has 17 amino acids. The clonotype originates from a man aged 50-59 years in good health. The chain links TRBV10-1 to TRBJ2-3; no clear D gene. Sequencing was carried out using blood. CDR3 sequence (DNA): TGCGCCAGCAGTGAGTCGAAAGGAGTAGTGGCGACAGATACGCAGTATTTT. This codes for CASSESKGVVATDTQYF.